A selection of T cell receptor beta chains follows, all from one sample in a study of a mutant IDH1 vaccine in newly diagnosed glioma. Some clones are missing from TCRdb's copy, which holds only in-frame ones; the method was immunoSEQ multiplex PCR. Among 45,000 to 65,000 clones, around 80% were seen once, and the ten largest hold 6.5% to 9%. The antigens these receptors bind are not known. The sequencing here drew on PBMCs, taken from a glioma patient whose treatment included an IDH1 peptide vaccine. The source of these receptors is a woman between 40 and 55 years old with glioma. Some clones in this sample may be carry-over from other donors' samples. The CDR3 runs from the conserved cysteine through the conserved F or W. D genes are given only for firm matches. Rows give clone size only sometimes, using once, few, many, or a class for an expanded clone.

>NA|NA|TRBJ2-3|TRBV19
TGTGCCAGTAGTCGCCGGGGAGTCACAGATACGCAGTATTTT
CASSRRGVTDTQYF
>NA|NA|TRBJ1-1|TRBV2
TGTGCCAGCAGTGGTATAGGGTGGACTGAAGCTTTCTTT
CASSGIGWTEAFF
>once|TRBD1|TRBJ1-4|TRBV6-8
TGTGCCAGCACTCAACAGCTTGGGACAGTTAATGAAAAACTGTTTTTT
CASTQQLGTVNEKLFF
>NA|NA|TRBJ2-1|TRBV27
TGTGCCAGCAGTTTACCTGGAAATGAGCAGTTCTTC
CASSLPGNEQFF
>NA|NA|TRBJ1-1|TRBV9
TGTGCCAGCAGCTCCCGGACAGCAAACACTGAAGCTTTCTTT
CASSSRTANTEAFF
>NA|NA|TRBJ2-5|TRBV2
TGTGCCAGCTCGGAAGCTCAAGAGACCCAGTACTTC
CASSEAQETQYF
>NA|TRBD1|TRBJ2-7|TRBV5-4
TGTGCCAGCAGCCCAGGACAGGCCCCGTCCTACGAGCAGTACTTC
CASSPGQAPSYEQYF
>once|TRBD2|TRBJ2-1|TRBV7-6
TGTGCCAGCAGCTTAGAGGGACTAGCGGGGAGGCCCGCCCTCCACAATGAGCAGTTCTTC
CASSLEGLAGRPALHNEQFF
>NA|NA|TRBJ2-1|TRBV6-6
TGTGCCAGCAGTCTTACCCGGGCCAACAATGAGCAGTTCTTC
CASSLTRANNEQFF
>NA|NA|TRBJ1-4|TRBV6-5
TGTGCCAGCACCATCGGGGGGGGGAGCGAAAAACTGTTTTTT
CASTIGGGSEKLFF
>NA|NA|TRBJ1-2|TRBV2
TGTGCCAGCAGCGGCGAAACTACTACAGGAAGCTATGGCTACACCTTC
CASSGETTTGSYGYTF
>NA|NA|TRBJ2-3|TRBV5-1
TGCGCCAGCAGCTCCCTACCGCTAGCTGGCACAGATACGCAGTATTTT
CASSSLPLAGTDTQYF
>NA|NA|TRBJ2-7|TRBV5-5
TGTGCCAGCAGCTTGGCGGACGTAGGCTACGAGCAGTACTTC
CASSLADVGYEQYF
>NA|NA|TRBJ2-7|TRBV5-1
TGCGCCAGCAGCTTGGATTCGACTTCAATCTACGAGCAGTACTTC
CASSLDSTSIYEQYF
>NA|NA|TRBJ2-5|TRBV9
TGTGCCAGCCAGCGAGGAGGGGTGAAGGGAGAGACCCAGTACTTC
CASQRGGVKGETQYF
>NA|TRBD1|TRBJ2-7|TRBV10-2
TGCGCCAGCAGTCCTGACAGGGTCTCCTACGAGCAGTACTTC
CASSPDRVSYEQYF
>NA|TRBD2|TRBJ2-3|TRBV6-5
TGTGCCAGCAGAATGGCGGGGGAGAGGACAGATACGCAGTATTTT
CASRMAGERTDTQYF
>NA|NA|TRBJ1-5|TRBV27
TGTGCCAGCAGTCCTCAAAGATGGGATCAGCCCCAGCATTTT
CASSPQRWDQPQHF
>NA|TRBD1|TRBJ2-1|TRBV18
TGTGCCAGCTCACCACTCGGACAGGGGCAAGGCAATGAGCAGTTCTTC
CASSPLGQGQGNEQFF
>NA|NA|TRBJ2-3|TRBV29-1
TGCAGTGCGGGCACAGATACGCAGTATTTT
CSAGTDTQYF
>NA|NA|TRBJ1-1|TRBV6-1
TGTGCCAGCAGTGAGGGATATAGAAGGAACACTGAAGCTTTCTTT
CASSEGYRRNTEAFF
>NA|TRBD1|TRBJ2-1|TRBV7-7
TGTGCTAGCACTCCTTCCGGGACAGGGGGTGAGCAGTTCTTC
CASTPSGTGGEQFF
>NA|TRBD2|TRBJ2-1|TRBV7-3
TGTGCCAGCAGCTTCGGACTAGCGGGAGTTTACAATGAGCAGTTCTTC
CASSFGLAGVYNEQFF
>NA|TRBD1|TRBJ1-1|TRBV19
TGTGCCAGTAGTATACTCCCCGGACAGGGGAACACTGAAGCTTTCTTT
CASSILPGQGNTEAFF
>NA|TRBD1|TRBJ2-1|TRBV7-9
TGTGCCAGCAGCTTAGCCCCCGGGACAGGGGGCAATGAGCAGTTCTTC
CASSLAPGTGGNEQFF
>NA|NA|TRBJ1-1|TRBV6-6
TGTGCCAGCAGCAAAGAGCCGGGGCCTGAAGCTTTCTTT
CASSKEPGPEAFF
>NA|NA|TRBJ1-2|TRBV4-1
TGCGCCAGCAGCCAATTCGACGGCGGCTATGGCTACACCTTC
CASSQFDGGYGYTF
>few|TRBD1|TRBJ1-1|TRBV30
TGTGCCTGGGGACAGGGAGGTACTGAAGCTTTCTTT
CAWGQGGTEAFF
>NA|TRBD2|TRBJ2-5|TRBV5-8
TGTGCCAGCAGCTTGGGGGGACTAGCGGGGGAGACCCAGTACTTC
CASSLGGLAGETQYF
>NA|TRBD1|TRBJ1-1|TRBV7-9
TGTGCCAGCAGCTTAGGGACAGGCTTATTGAACACTGAAGCTTTCTTT
CASSLGTGLLNTEAFF
>NA|NA|TRBJ2-4|TRBV7-9
TGTGCCAGCAGCTTAGGGGGTGGGAAAAACATTCAGTACTTC
CASSLGGGKNIQYF
>NA|NA|TRBJ2-1|TRBV29-1
TGCAGCGGAGCATTGAATGAGCAGTTCTTC
CSGALNEQFF
>NA|NA|TRBJ1-3|TRBV6-1
TGTGCCAGCAGCCCGAACTCTGGAAACACCATATATTTT
CASSPNSGNTIYF
>NA|NA|TRBJ1-2|TRBV9
TGTGCCAGTGGGGGGGGCGCGGGGTACTATGGCTACACCTTC
CASGGGAGYYGYTF
>NA|TRBD1|TRBJ1-6|TRBV5-6
TGTGCCAGCAGCTTGGAAACAGGGGCTAATTCACCCCTCCACTTT
CASSLETGANSPLHF
>NA|NA|TRBJ2-5|TRBV5-6
TGTGCCAGCAGCTCCCGGGCCCCAGGGGGGCACTTC
CASSSRAPGGHF
>NA|NA|TRBJ1-3|TRBV6-6
TGTGCCAGCAGTTACCCTGGACAGAGCTCTGGAAACACCATATATTTT
CASSYPGQSSGNTIYF
>NA|NA|TRBJ1-6|TRBV10-3
TGTGCCATCAGTGAGTCTTCCGTCGCGGCGGATTCACCCCTCCACTTT
CAISESSVAADSPLHF
>NA|NA|TRBJ2-2|TRBV9
TGTGCCAGCGGGGAAAACACCGGGGAGCTGTTTTTT
CASGENTGELFF
>NA|TRBD1|TRBJ1-2|TRBV4-1
TGCGCCAGCAGGTCGACAACAGGGGGCTCTGGCTACACCTTC
CASRSTTGGSGYTF
>NA|NA|TRBJ2-6|TRBV5-1
TGCGCCAGCAGCTTGGGGGGTAGCACTGGGGCCAACGTCCTGACTTTC
CASSLGGSTGANVLTF
>few|NA|TRBJ1-1|TRBV10-3
TGTGCCATCGTCGAGGGGCATGAAGCTTTCTTT
CAIVEGHEAFF
>NA|NA|TRBJ2-7|TRBV18
TGTGCCAGCTCACCTGGGACCCAGTCCTACGAGCAGTACTTC
CASSPGTQSYEQYF